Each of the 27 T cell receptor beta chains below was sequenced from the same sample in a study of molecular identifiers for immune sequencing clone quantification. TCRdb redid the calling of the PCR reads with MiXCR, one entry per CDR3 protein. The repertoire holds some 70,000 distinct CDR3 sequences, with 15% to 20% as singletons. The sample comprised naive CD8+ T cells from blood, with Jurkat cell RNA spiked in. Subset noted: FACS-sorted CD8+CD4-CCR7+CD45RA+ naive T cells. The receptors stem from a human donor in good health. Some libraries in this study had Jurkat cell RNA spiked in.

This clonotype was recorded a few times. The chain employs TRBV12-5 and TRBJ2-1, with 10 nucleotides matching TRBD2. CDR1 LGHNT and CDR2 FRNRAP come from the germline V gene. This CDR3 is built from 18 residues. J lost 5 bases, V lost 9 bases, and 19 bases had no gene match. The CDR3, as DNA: TGTGCTAGCGGGAGGGCTAGCGGGAGAGGGGTTCTGGACAATGAGCAGTTCTTC. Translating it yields CASGRASGRGVLDNEQFF.

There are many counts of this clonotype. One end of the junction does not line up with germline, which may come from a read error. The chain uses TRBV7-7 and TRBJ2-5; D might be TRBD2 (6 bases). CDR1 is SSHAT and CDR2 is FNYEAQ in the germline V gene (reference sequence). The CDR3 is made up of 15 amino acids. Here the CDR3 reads CASSSAPTRGETQYF. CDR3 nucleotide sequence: TGTGCTAGCAGCTCCGCCCCGACCCGGGGGGAGACCCAGTACTTC.

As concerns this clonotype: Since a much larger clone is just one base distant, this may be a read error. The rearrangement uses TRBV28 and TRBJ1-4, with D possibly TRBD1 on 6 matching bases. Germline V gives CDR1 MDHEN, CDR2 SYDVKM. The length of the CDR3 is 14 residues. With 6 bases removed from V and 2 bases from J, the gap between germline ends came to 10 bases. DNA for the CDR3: TGTGCCAGCAGCCGTCAGGGGACTAATGAAAAACTGTTTTTT. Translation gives CASSRQGTNEKLFF.

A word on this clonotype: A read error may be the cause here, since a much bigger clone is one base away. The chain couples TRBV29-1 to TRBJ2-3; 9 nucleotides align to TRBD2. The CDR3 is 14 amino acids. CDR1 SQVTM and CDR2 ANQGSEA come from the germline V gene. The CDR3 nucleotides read TGCAGCGTTGAAGTTCGGCTAGCGGGAAATACGCGGTATTTT. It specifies CSVEVRLAGNTRYF.

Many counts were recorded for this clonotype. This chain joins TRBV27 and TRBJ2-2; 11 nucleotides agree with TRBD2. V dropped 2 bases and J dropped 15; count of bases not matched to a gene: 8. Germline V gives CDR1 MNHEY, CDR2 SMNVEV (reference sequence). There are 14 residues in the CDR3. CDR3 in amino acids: CASSLLAGGTSVFF. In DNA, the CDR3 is TGTGCCAGCAGTTTACTAGCGGGAGGCACTTCAGTGTTTTTT.

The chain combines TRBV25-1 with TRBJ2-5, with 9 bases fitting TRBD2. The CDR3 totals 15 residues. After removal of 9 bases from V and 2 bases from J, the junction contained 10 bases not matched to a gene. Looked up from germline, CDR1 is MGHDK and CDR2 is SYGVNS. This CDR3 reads CASTPGLAGQETQYF. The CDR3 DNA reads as TGTGCCAGTACCCCGGGCCTAGCGGGACAAGAGACCCAGTACTTC.

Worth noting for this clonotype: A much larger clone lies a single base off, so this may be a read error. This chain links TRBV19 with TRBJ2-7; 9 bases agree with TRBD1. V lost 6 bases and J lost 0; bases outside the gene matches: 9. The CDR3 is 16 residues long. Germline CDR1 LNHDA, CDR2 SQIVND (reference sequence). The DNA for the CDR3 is TGTGCCAGTAGCTCGAGTGGGACAGGGCACTCCTACGAGCAGTACTTC. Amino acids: CASSSSGTGHSYEQYF.

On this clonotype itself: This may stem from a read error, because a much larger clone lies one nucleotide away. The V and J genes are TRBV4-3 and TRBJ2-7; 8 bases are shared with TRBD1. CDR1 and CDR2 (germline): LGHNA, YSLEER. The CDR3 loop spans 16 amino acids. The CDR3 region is CASSQGRTGSSYERYF. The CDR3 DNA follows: TGCGCCAGCAGCCAGGGGCGGACAGGGAGCTCCTACGAGCGGTACTTC.

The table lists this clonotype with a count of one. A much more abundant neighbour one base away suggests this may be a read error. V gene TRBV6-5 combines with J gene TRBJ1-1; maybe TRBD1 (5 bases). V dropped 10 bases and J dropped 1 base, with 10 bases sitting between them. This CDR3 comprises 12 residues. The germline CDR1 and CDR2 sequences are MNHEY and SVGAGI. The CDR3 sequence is CATTTGNTEAFF. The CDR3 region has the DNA TGTGCCACCACAACAGGGAACACTGAAGCTTTCTTT.

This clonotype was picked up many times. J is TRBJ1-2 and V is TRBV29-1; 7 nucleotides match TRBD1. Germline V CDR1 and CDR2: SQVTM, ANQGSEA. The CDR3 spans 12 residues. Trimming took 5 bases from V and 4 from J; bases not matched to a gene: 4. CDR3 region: CSVRAGGYGYTF. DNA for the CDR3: TGCAGCGTTAGGGCAGGGGGCTATGGCTACACCTTC.

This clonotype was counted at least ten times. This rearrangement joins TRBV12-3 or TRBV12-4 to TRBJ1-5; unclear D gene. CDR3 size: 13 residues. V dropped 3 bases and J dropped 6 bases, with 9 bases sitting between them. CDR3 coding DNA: TGTGCCAGCAGTTTTTCAGGTTTTCAGCCCCAGCATTTT. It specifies CASSFSGFQPQHF.

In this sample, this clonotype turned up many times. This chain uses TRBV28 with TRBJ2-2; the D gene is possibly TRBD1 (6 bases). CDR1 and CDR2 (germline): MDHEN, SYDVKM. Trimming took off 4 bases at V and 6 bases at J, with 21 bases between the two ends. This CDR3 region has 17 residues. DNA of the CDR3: TGTGCCAGCAGTTCCTTTATCGACAGGTTTAGCGCCGGGGAGCTGTTTTTT. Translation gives CASSSFIDRFSAGELFF. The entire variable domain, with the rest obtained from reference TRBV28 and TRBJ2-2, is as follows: DVKVTQSSRYLVKRTGEKVFLECVQDMDHENMFWYRQDPGLGLRLIYFSYDVKMKEKGDIPEGYSVSREKKERFSLILESASTNQTSMYLCASSSFIDRFSAGELFFGEGSRLTVL.

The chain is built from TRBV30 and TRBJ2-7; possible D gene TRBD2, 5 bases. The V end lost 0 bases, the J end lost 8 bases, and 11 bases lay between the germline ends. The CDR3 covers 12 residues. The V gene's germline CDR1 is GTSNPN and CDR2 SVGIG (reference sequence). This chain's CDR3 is CAWSVLLTKQYF. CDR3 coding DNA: TGTGCCTGGAGTGTACTCCTGACTAAGCAGTACTTC.

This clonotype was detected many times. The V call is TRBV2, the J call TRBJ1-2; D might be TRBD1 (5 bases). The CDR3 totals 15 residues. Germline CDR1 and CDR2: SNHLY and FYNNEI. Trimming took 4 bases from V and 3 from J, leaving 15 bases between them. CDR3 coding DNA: TGTGCCAGCAGTGTTACCGGGACGCCAGACTATGGCTACACCTTC. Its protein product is CASSVTGTPDYGYTF.

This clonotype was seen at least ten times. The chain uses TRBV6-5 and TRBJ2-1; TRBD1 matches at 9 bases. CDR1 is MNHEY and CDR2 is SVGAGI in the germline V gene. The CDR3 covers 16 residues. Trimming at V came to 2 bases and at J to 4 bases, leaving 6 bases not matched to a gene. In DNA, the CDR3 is TGTGCCAGCAGTTACACCACAGGGGGCTATTACAATGAGCAGTTCTTC. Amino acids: CASSYTTGGYYNEQFF.

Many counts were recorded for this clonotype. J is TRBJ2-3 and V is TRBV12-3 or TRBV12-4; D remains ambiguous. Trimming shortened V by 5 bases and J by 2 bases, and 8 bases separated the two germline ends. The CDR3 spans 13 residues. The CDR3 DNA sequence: TGTGCCAGCAGTCGTACAGCCACAGATACGCAGTATTTT. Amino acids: CASSRTATDTQYF.

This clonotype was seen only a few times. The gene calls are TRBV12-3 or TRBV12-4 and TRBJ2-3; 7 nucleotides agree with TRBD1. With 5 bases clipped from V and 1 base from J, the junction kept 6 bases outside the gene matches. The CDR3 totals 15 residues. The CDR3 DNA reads TGTGCCAGCAGTCATAGACAGGGTGGCACAGATACGCAGTATTTT. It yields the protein CASSHRQGGTDTQYF.

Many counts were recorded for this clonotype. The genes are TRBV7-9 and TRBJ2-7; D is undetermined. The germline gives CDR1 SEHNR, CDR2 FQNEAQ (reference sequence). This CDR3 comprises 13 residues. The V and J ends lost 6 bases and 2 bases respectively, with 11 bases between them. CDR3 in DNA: TGTGCCAGCAGTTCGGGTTCGGCCTACGAGCAGTACTTC. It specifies CASSSGSAYEQYF.

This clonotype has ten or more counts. The CDR3 sequence: CASRGIEQGSYNSPLHF. For the CDR3, the DNA is TGTGCCAGCAGGGGAATAGAGCAAGGGTCCTATAATTCACCCCTCCACTTT. The J gene is TRBJ1-6, the V gene TRBV9; D gene ambiguous. Germline CDR1 SGDLS, CDR2 YYNGEE. This CDR3 has 17 amino acids. Trimming cost V 5 bases and J 1 base, with 16 bases left between them.

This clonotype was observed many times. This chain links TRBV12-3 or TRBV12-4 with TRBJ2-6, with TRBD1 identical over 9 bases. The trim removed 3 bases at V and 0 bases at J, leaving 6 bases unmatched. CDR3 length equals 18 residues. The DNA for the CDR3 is TGTGCCAGCAGTTTTTGGACAGGGGCTGGCTCTGGGGCCAACGTCCTGACTTTC. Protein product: CASSFWTGAGSGANVLTF.

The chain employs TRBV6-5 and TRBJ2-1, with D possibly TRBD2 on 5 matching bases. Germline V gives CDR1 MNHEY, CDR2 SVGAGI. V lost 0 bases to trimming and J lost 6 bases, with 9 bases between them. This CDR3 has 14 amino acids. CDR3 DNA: TGTGCCAGCAGTTACTCGGGAGTTGTCAATGAGCAGTTCTTC. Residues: CASSYSGVVNEQFF.

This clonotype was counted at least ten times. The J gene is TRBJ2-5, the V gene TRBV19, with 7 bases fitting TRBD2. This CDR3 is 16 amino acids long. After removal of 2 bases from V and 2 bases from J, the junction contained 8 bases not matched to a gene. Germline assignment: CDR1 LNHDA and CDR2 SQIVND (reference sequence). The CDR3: CASSINAGEGQETQYF. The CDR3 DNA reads TGTGCCAGTAGTATAAACGCGGGAGAGGGTCAAGAGACCCAGTACTTC.

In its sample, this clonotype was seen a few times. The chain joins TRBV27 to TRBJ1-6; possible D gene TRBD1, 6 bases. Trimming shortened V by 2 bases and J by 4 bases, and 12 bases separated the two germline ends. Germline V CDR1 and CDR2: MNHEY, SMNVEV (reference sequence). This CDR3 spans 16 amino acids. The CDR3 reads CASSLTGNPYNSPLHF. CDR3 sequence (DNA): TGTGCCAGCAGTTTAACAGGGAACCCTTATAATTCACCCCTCCACTTT.

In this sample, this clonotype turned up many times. For the CDR3, the DNA is TGTGCCAGCAGCTCCAAGACTAGCGGGAAAATGGAGCAGTACTTC. This gives the protein CASSSKTSGKMEQYF. The chain links TRBV9 to TRBJ2-7, with 11 bases matching TRBD2. V lost 4 bases, J lost 7 bases, and 10 bases stayed unmatched. This CDR3 contains 15 residues. Germline values: CDR1 SGDLS, CDR2 YYNGEE.

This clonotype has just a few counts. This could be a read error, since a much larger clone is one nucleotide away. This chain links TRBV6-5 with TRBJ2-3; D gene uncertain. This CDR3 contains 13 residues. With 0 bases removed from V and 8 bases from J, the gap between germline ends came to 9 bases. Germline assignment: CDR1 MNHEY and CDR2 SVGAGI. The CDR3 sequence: CASSYSAGPTQYF. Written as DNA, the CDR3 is TGTGCCAGCAGTTACTCCGCAGGCCCTACGCAGTATTTT.

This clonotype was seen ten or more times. The CDR3 nucleotides are TGTGCCAGCAGCTTTCGGACAGGGACGAGCACAGATACGCAGTATTTT. Its protein product is CASSFRTGTSTDTQYF. The chain links TRBV4-2 to TRBJ2-3; 8 bases agree with TRBD1. This CDR3 comprises 16 residues. Germline CDR1 is LGHNA and CDR2 is YNFKEQ. V dropped 5 bases and J dropped 0; count of bases not matched to a gene: 7.

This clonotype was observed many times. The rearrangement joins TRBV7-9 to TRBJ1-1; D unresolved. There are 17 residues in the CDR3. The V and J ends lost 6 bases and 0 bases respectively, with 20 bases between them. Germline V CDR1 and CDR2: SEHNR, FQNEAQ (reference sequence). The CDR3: CASSDRARAGLNTEAFF. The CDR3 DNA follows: TGTGCCAGCAGTGACCGGGCCCGGGCGGGGTTGAACACTGAAGCTTTCTTT.